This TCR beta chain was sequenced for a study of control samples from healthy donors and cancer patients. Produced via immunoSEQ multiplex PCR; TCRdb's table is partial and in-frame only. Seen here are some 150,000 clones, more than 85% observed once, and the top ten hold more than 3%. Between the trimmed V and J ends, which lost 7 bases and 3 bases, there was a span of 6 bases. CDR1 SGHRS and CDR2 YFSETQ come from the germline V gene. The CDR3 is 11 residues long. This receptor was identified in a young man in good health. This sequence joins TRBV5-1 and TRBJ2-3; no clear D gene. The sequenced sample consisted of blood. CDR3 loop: CASHATDTQYF. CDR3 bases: TGCGCCAGCCACGCGACAGATACGCAGTATTTT.